This T cell receptor beta chain was captured in a study of blood T cell repertoires in COVID-19. Study background: The analysed material was cDNA or gDNA that came from T cells, B-cell-depleted T cells, or PBMCs.

Per the study methods: Amplification of reference gene primers was used by the study to estimate nucleated cell counts. TCRdb's copy holds only in-frame clones and misses some; the assay was immunoSEQ multiplex PCR. The V and J calls and clone size were taken over from that table, and D and trimming were inferred from the DNA. The repertoire holds about 150,000 clones, with 65% to 80% as singletons. Input material: peripheral blood. The sequence was obtained from a man aged 50 to 60 with acute or convalescent COVID-19.

The CDR3 sequence: CASTPEINSPLHF. In DNA, the CDR3 is TGTGCCAGCACCCCCGAGATAAATTCACCCCTCCACTTT. V gene TRBV6-5 combines with J gene TRBJ1-6; no clear D gene. Between the trimmed V and J ends, which lost 7 bases and 7 bases, there was a span of 11 bases. The CDR3 length is 13 residues. Per germline, CDR1 MNHEY and CDR2 SVGAGI.